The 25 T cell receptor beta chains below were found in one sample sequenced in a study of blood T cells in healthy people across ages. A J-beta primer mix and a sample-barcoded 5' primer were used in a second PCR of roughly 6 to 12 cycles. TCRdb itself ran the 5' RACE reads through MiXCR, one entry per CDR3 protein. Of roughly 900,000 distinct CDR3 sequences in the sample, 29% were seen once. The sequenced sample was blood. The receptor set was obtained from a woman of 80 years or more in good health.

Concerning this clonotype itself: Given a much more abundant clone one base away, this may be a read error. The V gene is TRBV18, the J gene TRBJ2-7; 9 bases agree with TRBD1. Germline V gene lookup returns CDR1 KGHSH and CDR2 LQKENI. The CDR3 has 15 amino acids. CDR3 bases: TGTGCCGGCTCACCGGGACAGGGTCCTTCTTACGAGCAGTACTTC. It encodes CAGSPGQGPSYEQYF.

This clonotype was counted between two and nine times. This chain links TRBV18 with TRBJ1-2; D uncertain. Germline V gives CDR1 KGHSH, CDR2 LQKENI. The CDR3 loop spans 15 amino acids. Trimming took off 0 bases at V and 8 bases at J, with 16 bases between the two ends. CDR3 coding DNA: TGTGCCAGCTCACCACCTCGGATACAGCTGGGAGGCTACACCTTC. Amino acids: CASSPPRIQLGGYTF.

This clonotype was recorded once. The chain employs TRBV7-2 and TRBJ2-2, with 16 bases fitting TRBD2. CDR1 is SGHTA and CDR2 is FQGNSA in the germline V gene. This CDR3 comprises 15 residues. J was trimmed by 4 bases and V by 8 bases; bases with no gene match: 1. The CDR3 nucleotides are TGTGCCAGCGGGACTAGCGGGAGGGGCACCGGGGAGCTGTTTTTT. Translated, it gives CASGTSGRGTGELFF.

CDR3 residues: CASSRTAQSSYNSPLHF. CDR3 coding DNA: TGTGCCAGCTCACGGACAGCCCAAAGCTCCTATAATTCACCCCTCCACTTT. The chain carries TRBV18 and TRBJ1-6; D might be TRBD1 (6 bases). Germline V CDR1 and CDR2: KGHSH, LQKENI. Trimming shortened V by 4 bases and J by 0 bases, and 13 bases separated the two germline ends. The CDR3 is 17 amino acids.

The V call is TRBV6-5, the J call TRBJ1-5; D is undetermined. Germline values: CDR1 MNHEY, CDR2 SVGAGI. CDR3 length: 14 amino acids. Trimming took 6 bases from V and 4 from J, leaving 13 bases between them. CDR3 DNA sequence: TGTGCCAGCAGCGGGAACGCGCGGAATCAGCCCCAGCATTTT. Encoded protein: CASSGNARNQPQHF.

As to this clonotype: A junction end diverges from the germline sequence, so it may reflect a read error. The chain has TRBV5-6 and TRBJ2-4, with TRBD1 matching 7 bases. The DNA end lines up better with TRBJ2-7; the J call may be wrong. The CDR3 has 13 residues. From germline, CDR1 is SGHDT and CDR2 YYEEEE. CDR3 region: CASGLVRTGEQYF. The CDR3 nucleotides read TGTGCCAGCGGCTTGGTAAGGACAGGCGAGCAGTACTTC.

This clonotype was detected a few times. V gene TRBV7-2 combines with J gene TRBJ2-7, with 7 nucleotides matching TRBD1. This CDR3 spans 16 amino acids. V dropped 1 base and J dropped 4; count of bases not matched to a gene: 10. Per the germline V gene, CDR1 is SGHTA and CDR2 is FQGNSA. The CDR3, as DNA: TGTGCCAGCAGCTTAGTAGGGGGCAGGGTTTCGTACGAGCAGTACTTC. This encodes CASSLVGGRVSYEQYF.

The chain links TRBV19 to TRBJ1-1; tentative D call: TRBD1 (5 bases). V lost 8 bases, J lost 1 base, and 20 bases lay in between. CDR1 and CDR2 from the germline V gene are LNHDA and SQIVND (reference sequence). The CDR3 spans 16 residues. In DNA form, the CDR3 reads TGTGCCAGTCGGAGGGGAGGTGTGCAGCCGAACACTGAAGCTTTCTTT. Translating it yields CASRRGGVQPNTEAFF.

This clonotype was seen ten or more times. CDR3 amino acids: CSASVGANNEQFF. The DNA for the CDR3 is TGCAGTGCTAGTGTCGGGGCTAACAATGAGCAGTTCTTC. The chain recombines TRBV20-1 with TRBJ2-1; either TRBD1 or TRBD2 may fit D (5 bases each). The germline gives CDR1 DFQATT, CDR2 SNEGSKA (reference sequence). The length of the CDR3 is 13 residues. Trimming removed 3 bases at V and 5 bases at J, with 11 bases between.

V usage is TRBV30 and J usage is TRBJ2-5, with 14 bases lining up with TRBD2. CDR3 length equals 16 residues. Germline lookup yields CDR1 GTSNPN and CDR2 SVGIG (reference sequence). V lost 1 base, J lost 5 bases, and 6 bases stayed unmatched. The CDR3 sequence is CAWSAGLAGGPETQYF. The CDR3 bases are TGTGCCTGGAGTGCCGGACTAGCGGGGGGACCGGAGACCCAGTACTTC.

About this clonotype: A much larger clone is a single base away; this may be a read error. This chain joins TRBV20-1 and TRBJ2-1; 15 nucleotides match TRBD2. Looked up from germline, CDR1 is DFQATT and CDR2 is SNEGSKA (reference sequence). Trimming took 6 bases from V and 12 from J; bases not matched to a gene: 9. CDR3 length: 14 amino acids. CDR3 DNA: TGCAGTGCCGGGACTAGCGGGGGGATAGGTGTGCAGTTCTTC. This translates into CSAGTSGGIGVQFF.

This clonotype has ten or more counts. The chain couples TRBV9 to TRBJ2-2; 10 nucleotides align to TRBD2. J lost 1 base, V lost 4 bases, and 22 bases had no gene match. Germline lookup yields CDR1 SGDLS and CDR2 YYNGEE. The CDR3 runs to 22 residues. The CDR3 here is CASSPRSPLAGDDIWNTGELFF. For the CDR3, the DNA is TGTGCCAGCAGCCCCCGTAGCCCCCTAGCGGGGGATGATATTTGGAACACCGGGGAGCTGTTTTTT.

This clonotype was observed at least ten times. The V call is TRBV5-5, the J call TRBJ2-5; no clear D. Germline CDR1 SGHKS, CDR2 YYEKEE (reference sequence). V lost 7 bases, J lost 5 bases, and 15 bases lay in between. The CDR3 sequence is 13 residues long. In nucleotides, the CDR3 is TGTGCCAGCCATTTAGCAACTTGGGAGACCCAGTACTTC. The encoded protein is CASHLATWETQYF.

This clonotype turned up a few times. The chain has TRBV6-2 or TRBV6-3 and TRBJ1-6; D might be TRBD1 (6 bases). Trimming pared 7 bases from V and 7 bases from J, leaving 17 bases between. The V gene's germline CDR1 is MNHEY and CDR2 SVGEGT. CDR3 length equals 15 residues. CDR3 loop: CASNGPTGINSPLHF. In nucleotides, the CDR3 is TGTGCCAGCAATGGGCCAACAGGGATCAATTCACCCCTCCACTTT.

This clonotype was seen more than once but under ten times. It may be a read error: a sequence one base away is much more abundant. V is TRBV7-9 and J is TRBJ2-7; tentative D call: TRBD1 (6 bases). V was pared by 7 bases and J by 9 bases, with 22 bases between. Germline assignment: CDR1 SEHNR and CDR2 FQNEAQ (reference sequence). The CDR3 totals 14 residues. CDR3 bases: TGTGCCAGCACCGGCTCCGGGACATCAGGCGGGCAGTACTTC. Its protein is CASTGSGTSGGQYF.

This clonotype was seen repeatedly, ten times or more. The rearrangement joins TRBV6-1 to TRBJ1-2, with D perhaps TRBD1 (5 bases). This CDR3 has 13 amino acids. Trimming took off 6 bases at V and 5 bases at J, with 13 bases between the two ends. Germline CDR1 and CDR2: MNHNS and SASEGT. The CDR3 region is CASRQVNPYGYTF. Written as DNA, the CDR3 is TGTGCCAGCAGACAGGTGAACCCGTATGGCTACACCTTC.

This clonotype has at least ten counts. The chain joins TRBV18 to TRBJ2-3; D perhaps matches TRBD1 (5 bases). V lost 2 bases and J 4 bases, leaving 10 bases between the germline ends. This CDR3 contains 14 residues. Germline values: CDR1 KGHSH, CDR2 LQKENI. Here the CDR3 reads CASSPGTRADTQYF. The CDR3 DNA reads TGTGCCAGCTCACCAGGCACCAGGGCAGATACGCAGTATTTT.

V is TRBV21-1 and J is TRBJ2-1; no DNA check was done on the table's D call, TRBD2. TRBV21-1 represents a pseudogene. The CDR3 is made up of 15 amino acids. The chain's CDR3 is CASSKAERGDNEQFF. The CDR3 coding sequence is TGTGCCAGCAGCAAAGCGGAGCGGGGGGACAATGAGCAGTTCTTC.

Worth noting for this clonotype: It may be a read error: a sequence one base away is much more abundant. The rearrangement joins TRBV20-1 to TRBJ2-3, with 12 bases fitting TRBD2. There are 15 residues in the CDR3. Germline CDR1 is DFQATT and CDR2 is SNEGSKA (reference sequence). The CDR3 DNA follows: TGCAATGCTAATGGACTAGCGGGGAGGCCAGATACGCAGTATTTT. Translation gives CNANGLAGRPDTQYF.

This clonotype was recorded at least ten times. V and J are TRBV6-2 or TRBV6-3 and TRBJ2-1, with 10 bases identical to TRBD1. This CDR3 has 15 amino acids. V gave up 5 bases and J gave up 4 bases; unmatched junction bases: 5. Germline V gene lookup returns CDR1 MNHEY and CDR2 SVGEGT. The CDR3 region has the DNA TGTGCCAGCAGTCGCACGGGACAGGGGTACAATGAGCAGTTCTTC. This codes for CASSRTGQGYNEQFF.

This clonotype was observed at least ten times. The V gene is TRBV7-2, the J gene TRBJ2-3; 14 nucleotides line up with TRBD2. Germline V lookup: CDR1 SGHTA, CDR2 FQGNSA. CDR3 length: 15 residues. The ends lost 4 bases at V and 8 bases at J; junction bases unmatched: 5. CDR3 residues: CASSSTSGGAGTQYF. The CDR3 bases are TGTGCCAGCAGCTCGACTAGCGGGGGGGCGGGTACGCAGTATTTT.

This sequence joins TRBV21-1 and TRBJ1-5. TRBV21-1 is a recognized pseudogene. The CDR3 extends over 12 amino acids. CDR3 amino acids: CARSGSNQPQHF. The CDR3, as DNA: TGTGCCAGGAGCGGGAGCAATCAGCCCCAGCATTTT.

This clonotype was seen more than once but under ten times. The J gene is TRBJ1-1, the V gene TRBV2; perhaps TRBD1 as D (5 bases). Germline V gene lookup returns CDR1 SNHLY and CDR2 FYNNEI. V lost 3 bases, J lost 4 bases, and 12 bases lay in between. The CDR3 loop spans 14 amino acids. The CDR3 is CASSDRGTSTEAFF. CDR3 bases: TGTGCCAGCAGTGATCGGGGGACTTCCACTGAAGCTTTCTTT.

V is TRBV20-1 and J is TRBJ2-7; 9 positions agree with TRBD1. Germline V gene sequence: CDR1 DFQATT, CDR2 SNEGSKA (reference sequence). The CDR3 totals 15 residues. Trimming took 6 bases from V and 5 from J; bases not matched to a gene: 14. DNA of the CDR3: TGCAGTGCGCCGGGACAGGGAAATCTAGGGAACGAGCAGTACTTC. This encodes CSAPGQGNLGNEQYF.

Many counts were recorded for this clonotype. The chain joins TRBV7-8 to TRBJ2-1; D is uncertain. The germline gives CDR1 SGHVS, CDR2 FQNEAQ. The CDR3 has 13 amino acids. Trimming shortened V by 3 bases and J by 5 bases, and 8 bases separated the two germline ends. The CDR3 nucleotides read TGTGCCAGCAGCTTGTACACGAACAATGAGCAGTTCTTC. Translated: CASSLYTNNEQFF.